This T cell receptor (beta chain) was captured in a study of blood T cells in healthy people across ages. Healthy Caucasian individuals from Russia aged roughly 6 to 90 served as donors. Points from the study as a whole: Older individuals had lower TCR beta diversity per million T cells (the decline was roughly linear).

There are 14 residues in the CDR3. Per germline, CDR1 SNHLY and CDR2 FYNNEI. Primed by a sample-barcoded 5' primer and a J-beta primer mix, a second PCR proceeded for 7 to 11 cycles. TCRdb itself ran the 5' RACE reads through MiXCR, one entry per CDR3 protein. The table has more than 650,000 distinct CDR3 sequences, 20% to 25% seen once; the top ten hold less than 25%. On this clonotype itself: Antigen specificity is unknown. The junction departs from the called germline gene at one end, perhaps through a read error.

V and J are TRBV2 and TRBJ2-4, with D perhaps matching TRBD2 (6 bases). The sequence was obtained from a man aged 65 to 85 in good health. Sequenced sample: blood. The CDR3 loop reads CASREGRAKNIQYF. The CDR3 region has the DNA TGTGCCAGCCGTGAAGGGAGGGCCAAAAACATTCAGTACTTC.